The rows below give T cell receptor beta chains drawn from one sample of a study of shared clonotypes between healthy human individuals. The repertoire was sequenced with immunoSEQ multiplex PCR; TCRdb's copy has only in-frame clones and lacks some. The table records some 2,100,000 clones, 90% to 96% of them present only once. The sample was naive CD4+ T cells sorted from blood. Every receptor here comes from a man between 18 and 29 years old in good health. The CDR3 runs from the conserved cysteine through the conserved F or W. Each record gives: D gene, CDR3 length, V gene, J gene, clone size, CDR3 protein, CDR3 DNA. D genes are given only for firm matches. Clone size is not always given. Where it is, it says once, few, many or a class for expanded clones.

d_gene: TRBD1; len: 15; v_gene: TRBV7-2; j_gene: TRBJ1-2; abundance: .; CDR3aa: CASSRDRAPNYGYTF; CDR3nt: TGTGCCAGCAGCCGCGACAGGGCCCCTAACTATGGCTACACCTTC
d_gene: .; len: 13; v_gene: TRBV15; j_gene: TRBJ2-2; abundance: .; CDR3aa: CASRIGLTGELFF; CDR3nt: TGTGCCAGTAGAATAGGTCTCACCGGGGAGCTGTTTTTT
d_gene: .; len: 14; v_gene: TRBV6-1; j_gene: TRBJ1-6; abundance: .; CDR3aa: CASSEGDHNSPLHF; CDR3nt: TGTGCCAGCAGTGAAGGGGATCATAATTCACCCCTCCACTTT
d_gene: TRBD2; len: 14; v_gene: TRBV5-6; j_gene: TRBJ2-7; abundance: .; CDR3aa: CASSLAGGGYEQYF; CDR3nt: TGTGCCAGCAGCTTAGCGGGGGGCGGGTACGAGCAGTACTTC
d_gene: .; len: 12; v_gene: TRBV30; j_gene: TRBJ2-7; abundance: .; CDR3aa: CAWNQGTYEQYF; CDR3nt: TGTGCCTGGAATCAGGGAACCTACGAGCAGTACTTC
d_gene: .; len: 13; v_gene: TRBV21-1; j_gene: TRBJ1-1; abundance: .; CDR3aa: CASSVQENTEAFF; CDR3nt: TGTGCCAGCAGCGTACAGGAGAACACTGAAGCTTTCTTT
d_gene: .; len: 15; v_gene: TRBV5-1; j_gene: TRBJ1-1; abundance: .; CDR3aa: CASSLEATRNTEAFF; CDR3nt: TGCGCCAGCAGCCTGGAGGCCACGCGGAACACTGAAGCTTTCTTT
d_gene: .; len: 13; v_gene: TRBV6-1; j_gene: TRBJ1-5; abundance: .; CDR3aa: CASREPGNQPQHF; CDR3nt: TGTGCCAGCAGGGAACCCGGGAATCAGCCCCAGCATTTT
d_gene: .; len: 12; v_gene: TRBV10-3; j_gene: TRBJ2-5; abundance: .; CDR3aa: CAISWTEETQYF; CDR3nt: TGTGCCATCAGTTGGACAGAAGAGACCCAGTACTTC
d_gene: TRBD1; len: 15; v_gene: TRBV7-2; j_gene: TRBJ2-5; abundance: .; CDR3aa: CASSLYDRDQETQYF; CDR3nt: TGTGCCAGCAGCTTATATGACAGGGATCAAGAGACCCAGTACTTC
d_gene: .; len: 16; v_gene: TRBV27; j_gene: TRBJ1-4; abundance: .; CDR3aa: CASSYRGEGSNEKLFF; CDR3nt: TGTGCCAGCAGTTACCGAGGTGAGGGGTCTAATGAAAAACTGTTTTTT
d_gene: .; len: 14; v_gene: TRBV18; j_gene: TRBJ2-1; abundance: .; CDR3aa: CASSSQGSYNEQFF; CDR3nt: TGTGCCAGCTCATCCCAGGGTTCCTACAATGAGCAGTTCTTC
d_gene: .; len: 17; v_gene: TRBV27; j_gene: TRBJ2-3; abundance: once; CDR3aa: CASSPTGTLGLTDTQYF; CDR3nt: TGTGCCAGCAGTCCAACCGGGACACTGGGACTCACAGATACGCAGTATTTT
d_gene: .; len: 12; v_gene: TRBV10-3; j_gene: TRBJ2-7; abundance: .; CDR3aa: CAIGSLGYEQYF; CDR3nt: TGTGCCATCGGCTCCCTGGGTTACGAGCAGTACTTC
d_gene: .; len: 18; v_gene: TRBV6-9; j_gene: TRBJ1-6; abundance: .; CDR3aa: CASSATRPKSSYNSPLHF; CDR3nt: TGTGCCAGCTCAGCCACCAGGCCAAAGAGCTCCTATAATTCACCCCTCCACTTT
d_gene: TRBD2; len: 15; v_gene: TRBV6-4; j_gene: TRBJ2-1; abundance: once; CDR3aa: CASSGLAGTYNEQFF; CDR3nt: TGTGCCAGCAGTGGACTAGCGGGTACCTACAATGAGCAGTTCTTC
d_gene: TRBD1; len: 15; v_gene: TRBV18; j_gene: TRBJ2-2; abundance: .; CDR3aa: CASSPQGTNTGELFF; CDR3nt: TGTGCCAGCTCCCCACAGGGGACGAACACCGGGGAGCTGTTTTTT
d_gene: .; len: 14; v_gene: TRBV10-3; j_gene: TRBJ1-5; abundance: .; CDR3aa: CAISESVGGQPQHF; CDR3nt: TGTGCCATCAGTGAGTCTGTGGGGGGTCAGCCCCAGCATTTT
d_gene: .; len: 13; v_gene: TRBV6-4; j_gene: TRBJ1-6; abundance: .; CDR3aa: CASNDGNNSPLHF; CDR3nt: TGTGCCAGCAATGACGGGAATAATTCACCCCTCCACTTT
d_gene: .; len: 11; v_gene: TRBV10-3; j_gene: TRBJ2-7; abundance: .; CDR3aa: CAISELSEQYF; CDR3nt: TGTGCCATCAGTGAACTGAGCGAGCAGTACTTC
d_gene: TRBD1; len: 15; v_gene: TRBV2; j_gene: TRBJ2-4; abundance: once; CDR3aa: CASSRQGTAKNIQYF; CDR3nt: TGTGCCAGCAGCCGACAGGGGACAGCCAAAAACATTCAGTACTTC
d_gene: .; len: 14; v_gene: TRBV6-5; j_gene: TRBJ1-5; abundance: .; CDR3aa: CASRFQGQNQPQHF; CDR3nt: TGTGCCAGCAGGTTCCAGGGGCAAAATCAGCCCCAGCATTTT
d_gene: .; len: 14; v_gene: TRBV6-5; j_gene: TRBJ2-3; abundance: .; CDR3aa: CASSYRLASDTQYF; CDR3nt: TGTGCCAGCAGTTATCGCCTAGCATCCGATACGCAGTATTTT
d_gene: TRBD1; len: 14; v_gene: TRBV5-4; j_gene: TRBJ2-2; abundance: .; CDR3aa: CATRTGQNTGELFF; CDR3nt: TGTGCCACCCGGACAGGGCAGAACACCGGGGAGCTGTTTTTT
d_gene: .; len: 12; v_gene: TRBV30; j_gene: TRBJ2-7; abundance: .; CDR3aa: CAWSVDSYEQYF; CDR3nt: TGTGCCTGGAGTGTAGATTCCTACGAGCAGTACTTC
d_gene: .; len: 16; v_gene: TRBV18; j_gene: TRBJ2-1; abundance: .; CDR3aa: CASSPRMGLSYNEQFF; CDR3nt: TGTGCCAGCTCACCACGGATGGGTCTATCCTACAATGAGCAGTTCTTC
d_gene: .; len: 13; v_gene: TRBV6-1; j_gene: TRBJ1-1; abundance: .; CDR3aa: CASLRGMNTEAFF; CDR3nt: TGTGCCAGCTTACGAGGGATGAACACTGAAGCTTTCTTT
d_gene: .; len: 17; v_gene: TRBV9; j_gene: TRBJ2-1; abundance: .; CDR3aa: CASSETPTGVGYNEQFF; CDR3nt: TGTGCCAGCAGCGAGACCCCGACGGGAGTGGGCTACAATGAGCAGTTCTTC
d_gene: .; len: 14; v_gene: TRBV19; j_gene: TRBJ1-5; abundance: .; CDR3aa: CASSIGGRGQPQHF; CDR3nt: TGTGCCAGTAGTATAGGGGGGAGAGGGCAGCCCCAGCATTTT
d_gene: TRBD1; len: 17; v_gene: TRBV5-1; j_gene: TRBJ2-4; abundance: .; CDR3aa: CASSLEGGSGQVNIQYF; CDR3nt: TGCGCCAGCAGCTTGGAAGGAGGCTCGGGACAGGTGAACATTCAGTACTTC
d_gene: .; len: 15; v_gene: TRBV7-2; j_gene: TRBJ1-5; abundance: .; CDR3aa: CASSLETAGNQPQHF; CDR3nt: TGTGCCAGCAGCTTAGAGACGGCAGGGAATCAGCCCCAGCATTTT
d_gene: .; len: 14; v_gene: TRBV5-4; j_gene: TRBJ2-5; abundance: .; CDR3aa: CAIHPGTRKESQYF; CDR3nt: TGTGCCATCCACCCCGGGACCAGGAAAGAGAGCCAGTACTTC
d_gene: .; len: 12; v_gene: TRBV10-3; j_gene: TRBJ1-3; abundance: .; CDR3aa: CAISPDRNTIYF; CDR3nt: TGTGCCATCAGTCCGGACAGAAACACCATATATTTT
d_gene: .; len: 15; v_gene: TRBV6-6; j_gene: TRBJ1-4; abundance: .; CDR3aa: CASSPGDRLNEKLFF; CDR3nt: TGTGCCAGCAGTCCCGGCGACAGGTTAAATGAAAAACTGTTTTTT
d_gene: .; len: 13; v_gene: TRBV30; j_gene: TRBJ2-3; abundance: .; CDR3aa: CAWKAQSTDTQYF; CDR3nt: TGTGCCTGGAAAGCCCAGAGCACAGATACGCAGTATTTT
d_gene: .; len: 14; v_gene: TRBV6-5; j_gene: TRBJ2-7; abundance: .; CDR3aa: CASSYSTSNYEQYF; CDR3nt: TGTGCCAGCAGTTACTCGACGTCTAACTACGAGCAGTACTTC
d_gene: TRBD1; len: 14; v_gene: TRBV30; j_gene: TRBJ1-6; abundance: .; CDR3aa: CAWSPGTGNSPLHF; CDR3nt: TGTGCCTGGAGTCCCGGGACAGGCAATTCACCCCTCCACTTT
d_gene: TRBD1; len: 13; v_gene: TRBV2; j_gene: TRBJ2-3; abundance: .; CDR3aa: CASRQGGADTQYF; CDR3nt: TGTGCCAGCAGACAGGGGGGCGCAGATACGCAGTATTTT
d_gene: TRBD1; len: 16; v_gene: TRBV5-6; j_gene: TRBJ1-1; abundance: .; CDR3aa: CASSFLIQGMNTEAFF; CDR3nt: TGTGCCAGCAGCTTCCTTATACAGGGGATGAACACTGAAGCTTTCTTT
d_gene: .; len: 12; v_gene: TRBV7-9; j_gene: TRBJ2-2; abundance: .; CDR3aa: CASSLGSGELFF; CDR3nt: TGTGCCAGCAGCTTAGGGAGCGGGGAGCTGTTTTTT
d_gene: .; len: 12; v_gene: TRBV6-5; j_gene: TRBJ2-2; abundance: .; CDR3aa: CASSYIAGELFF; CDR3nt: TGTGCCAGCAGTTACATAGCCGGGGAGCTGTTTTTT